The present TCR beta chain was sequenced within a study of OX40 agonist ivuxolimab in advanced cancers. Turning to the study itself: Under the entry rules, prior anti-PD-1, anti-PD-L1 or anti-CTLA-4 therapy was allowed, and around 40% had some.

There are 15 residues in the CDR3. The V and J ends lost 4 bases and 3 bases, in that order; junction bases with no gene match: 7. Germline values: CDR1 MNHNS, CDR2 SASEGT. Sequenced by immunoSEQ multiplex PCR; TCRdb stores in-frame clones only, minus some. The table has about 46,000 clones, about nine tenths seen once. Exclusion applied to patients with autoimmune disease history or systemic immunosuppression. The source was CD4+ or CD8+ T cells sorted from blood, collected in a trial of the OX40 agonist ivuxolimab. The clonotype comes from an adult with an advanced solid tumor such as melanoma, head and neck, liver or kidney cancer. The V and J genes are TRBV6-1 and TRBJ2-7, with TRBD1 identical over 9 bases. CDR3 sequence: CASSAPGTGIYEQYF. The CDR3, as DNA: TGTGCCAGCAGTGCACCCGGGACAGGGATCTACGAGCAGTACTTC.